These 10 T cell receptor beta chains were sequenced from one sample in a study of CD8 T cells in ankylosing spondylitis. Study-wide results and limits: Seemingly distinctive of ankylosing spondylitis blood was a TCR beta motif formed by eight highly homologous variants.

Using its own MiXCR run on the 5' RACE reads, TCRdb lists one record per CDR3 protein. This repertoire shows 750,000 to 850,000 distinct CDR3 sequences, over 9.5% found once; its top ten account for about 0.5%. The antigens of these receptors remain unknown. Sample: blood, either unsorted or a sorted T cell fraction (not recorded which). The receptors come from a male donor with ankylosing spondylitis.

CDR3 nucleotide sequence: TGTGCCAGCAGCGCGAATCCGAGAGGTACCCACGGGGGCTACACCTTC. Amino acid sequence: CASSANPRGTHGGYTF. V usage is TRBV9 and J usage is TRBJ1-2; no clear D. There are 16 residues in the CDR3. Looked up from germline, CDR1 is SGDLS and CDR2 is YYNGEE. Trimming stripped 3 bases from V and 8 bases from J, with 23 bases between.

V usage is TRBV25-1 and J usage is TRBJ2-2, with D possibly being TRBD2 (5 bases). The V gene's germline CDR1 is MGHDK and CDR2 SYGVNS. The CDR3 totals 12 residues. Between the trimmed V and J ends, which lost 4 bases and 7 bases, there was a span of 7 bases. CDR3 region: CASSARVGELFF. CDR3 coding DNA: TGTGCCAGCAGTGCGAGGGTCGGGGAGCTGTTTTTT.

J is TRBJ2-5 and V is TRBV7-6; D not resolved. The CDR3 sequence is 11 residues long. The germline CDR1 and CDR2 sequences are SGHVS and FNYEAQ. Trimming took off 5 bases at V and 6 bases at J, with 7 bases between the two ends. The CDR3 DNA reads as TGTGCCAGCAGCCAGATGAAGACCCAGTACTTC. This sequence encodes CASSQMKTQYF. Combining the CDR3 with reference TRBV7-6 and TRBJ2-5 gives the whole variable domain GAGVSQSPRYKVTKRGQDVALRCDPISGHVSLYWYRQALGQGPEFLTYFNYEAQQDKSGLPNDRFSAERPEGSISTLTIQRTEQRDSAMYRCASSQMKTQYFGPGTRLLVL.

This clonotype was recorded at least ten times. The chain carries TRBV5-6 and TRBJ1-6; D gene uncertain. The CDR3 is 12 residues long. The germline CDR1 and CDR2 sequences are SGHDT and YYEEEE. Trimming removed 4 bases from V and 6 bases from J, with 5 bases in between. CDR3 nucleotides: TGTGCCAGCAGCCCACTTAATTCACCCCTCCACTTT. Protein product: CASSPLNSPLHF.

The J gene is TRBJ2-7, the V gene TRBV6-5; 9 bases fit TRBD2. The CDR3 is made up of 15 amino acids. Germline CDR1 MNHEY, CDR2 SVGAGI. Trimming at V came to 0 bases and at J to 5 bases, leaving 5 bases not matched to a gene. Written as DNA, the CDR3 is TGTGCCAGCAGTTACTCGACTCCTAGCGGGAACGAGCAGTACTTC. It specifies CASSYSTPSGNEQYF.

A few counts support this clonotype. This chain links TRBV5-1 with TRBJ2-1, with 7 bases that match TRBD1. Germline loops: CDR1 SGHRS, CDR2 YFSETQ. The length of the CDR3 is 14 residues. V was clipped by 0 bases and J by 7 bases; unmatched bases: 4. DNA for the CDR3: TGCGCCAGCAGCTTGGACCCCAGGGGGAATGAGCAGTTCTTC. It specifies CASSLDPRGNEQFF.

The chain couples TRBV6-6 to TRBJ1-3; unclear D gene. Germline V CDR1 and CDR2: MNHNY, SVGAGI (reference sequence). V lost 7 bases and J 4 bases, leaving 8 bases between the germline ends. This CDR3 is built from 12 residues. The CDR3 sequence is CASTGAGNTIYF. The DNA for the CDR3 is TGTGCCAGCACGGGTGCCGGAAACACCATATATTTT.

J is TRBJ2-1 and V is TRBV20-1; D is perhaps TRBD2 (6 bases). The CDR3 contains 14 residues. Per the germline V gene, CDR1 is DFQATT and CDR2 is SNEGSKA (reference sequence). Trimming left V 6 bases short and J 6 bases short, with 18 bases between. The CDR3 nucleotides read TGCAGTGCAACCCGGGAGCCTTACAGCAATGAGCAGTTCTTC. It codes for CSATREPYSNEQFF.

The gene calls are TRBV2 and TRBJ2-5; D not certain. V was clipped by 3 bases and J by 7 bases, with 18 bases between them. CDR3 length equals 15 residues. CDR1 SNHLY and CDR2 FYNNEI come from the germline V gene. The CDR3 sequence: CASSEVVISLGTQYF. The CDR3 DNA follows: TGTGCCAGCAGTGAGGTTGTGATTAGCTTGGGGACCCAGTACTTC.

This clonotype came up a few times. The V gene is TRBV20-1, the J gene TRBJ2-1; 13 bases are shared with TRBD2. CDR1 and CDR2 (germline): DFQATT, SNEGSKA (reference sequence). J gave up 5 bases and V 6 bases, and 7 bases lay outside the gene matches. This CDR3 is 15 amino acids long. The CDR3 sequence is CSARRLAGGNNEQFF. In DNA form, the CDR3 reads TGCAGTGCCAGAAGACTAGCGGGAGGTAACAATGAGCAGTTCTTC.